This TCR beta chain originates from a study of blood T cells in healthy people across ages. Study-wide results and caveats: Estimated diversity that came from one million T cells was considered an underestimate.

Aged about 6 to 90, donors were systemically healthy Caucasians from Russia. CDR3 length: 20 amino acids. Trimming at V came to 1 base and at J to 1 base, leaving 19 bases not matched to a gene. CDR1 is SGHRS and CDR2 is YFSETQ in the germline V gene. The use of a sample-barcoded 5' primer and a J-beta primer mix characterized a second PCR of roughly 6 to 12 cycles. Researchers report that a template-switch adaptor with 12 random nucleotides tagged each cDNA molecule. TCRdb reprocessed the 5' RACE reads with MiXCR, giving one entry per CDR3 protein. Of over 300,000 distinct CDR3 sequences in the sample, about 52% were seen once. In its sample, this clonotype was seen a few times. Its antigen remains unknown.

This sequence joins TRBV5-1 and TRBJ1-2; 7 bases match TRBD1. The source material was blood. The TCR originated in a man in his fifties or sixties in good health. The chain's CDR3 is CASSLRPGSGTANNNYGYTF. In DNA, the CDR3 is TGCGCCAGCAGCTTGAGGCCGGGGAGCGGGACAGCTAATAATAACTATGGCTACACCTTC.